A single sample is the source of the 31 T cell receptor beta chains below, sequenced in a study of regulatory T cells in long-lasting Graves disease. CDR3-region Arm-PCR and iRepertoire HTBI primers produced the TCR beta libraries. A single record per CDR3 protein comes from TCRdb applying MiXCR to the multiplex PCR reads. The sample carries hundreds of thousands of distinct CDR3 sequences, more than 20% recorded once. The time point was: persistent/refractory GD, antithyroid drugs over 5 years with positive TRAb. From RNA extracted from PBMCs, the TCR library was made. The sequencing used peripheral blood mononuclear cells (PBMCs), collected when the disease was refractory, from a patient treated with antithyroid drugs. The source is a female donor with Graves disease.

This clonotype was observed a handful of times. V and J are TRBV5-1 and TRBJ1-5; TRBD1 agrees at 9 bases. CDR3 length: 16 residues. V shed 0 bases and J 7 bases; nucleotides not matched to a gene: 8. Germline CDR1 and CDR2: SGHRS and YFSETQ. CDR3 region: CASSLVRTGVYQPQHF. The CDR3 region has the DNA TGCGCCAGCAGCTTGGTAAGGACAGGGGTTTACCAGCCCCAGCATTTT.

Here the CDR3 reads CAWRGSGELFF. In nucleotides, the CDR3 is TGTGCCTGGAGGGGATCCGGGGAGCTGTTTTTT. V usage is TRBV30 and J usage is TRBJ2-2, with D unclear. The CDR3 runs 11 residues. Trimming removed 3 bases from V and 6 bases from J, with 5 bases in between. Germline loops: CDR1 GTSNPN, CDR2 SVGIG (reference sequence). Looking up the rest from reference TRBV30 and TRBJ2-2 gives the full variable domain: SQTIHQWPATLVQPVGSPLSLECTVEGTSNPNLYWYRQAAGRGLQLLFYSVGIGQISSEVPQNLSASRPQDRQFILSSKKLLLSDSGFYLCAWRGSGELFFGEGSRLTVL.

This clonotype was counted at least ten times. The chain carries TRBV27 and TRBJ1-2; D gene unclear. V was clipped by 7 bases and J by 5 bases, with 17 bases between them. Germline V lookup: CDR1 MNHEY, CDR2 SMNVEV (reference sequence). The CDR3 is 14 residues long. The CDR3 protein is CASNRLGRYYGYTF. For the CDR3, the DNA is TGTGCCAGCAACAGATTAGGACGGTATTATGGCTACACCTTC.

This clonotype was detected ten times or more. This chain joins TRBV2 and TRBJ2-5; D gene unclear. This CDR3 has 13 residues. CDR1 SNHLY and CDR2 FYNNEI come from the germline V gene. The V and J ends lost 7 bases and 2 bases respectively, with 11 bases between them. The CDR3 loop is CASMRIYQETQYF. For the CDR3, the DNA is TGTGCCAGCATGCGGATATATCAAGAGACCCAGTACTTC.

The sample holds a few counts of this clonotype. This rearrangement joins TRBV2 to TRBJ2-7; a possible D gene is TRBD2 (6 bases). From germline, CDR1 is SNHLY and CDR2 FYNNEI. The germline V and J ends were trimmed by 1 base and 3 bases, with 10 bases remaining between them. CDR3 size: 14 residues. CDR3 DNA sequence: TGTGCCAGCAGTGAAGTGGTAGCGGTCTACGAGCAGTACTTC. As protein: CASSEVVAVYEQYF.

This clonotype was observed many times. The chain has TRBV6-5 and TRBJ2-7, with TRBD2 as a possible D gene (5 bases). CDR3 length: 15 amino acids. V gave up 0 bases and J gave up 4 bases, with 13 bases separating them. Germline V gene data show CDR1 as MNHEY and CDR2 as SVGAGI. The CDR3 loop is CASSYSGEYGYEQYF. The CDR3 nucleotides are TGTGCCAGCAGTTACTCGGGAGAGTACGGGTACGAGCAGTACTTC.

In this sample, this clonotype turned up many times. The CDR3 loop is CASSSRLAHNEQFF. In DNA form, the CDR3 reads TGTGCCAGCAGCTCCCGACTCGCCCACAATGAGCAGTTCTTC. The chain employs TRBV13 and TRBJ2-1; D unclear. This CDR3 region has 14 residues. The V gene's germline CDR1 is PRHDT and CDR2 FYEKMQ (reference sequence). V lost 4 bases and J 5 bases, leaving 12 bases between the germline ends. Full variable domain (rest looked up from reference TRBV13 and TRBJ2-1): AAGVIQSPRHLIKEKRETATLKCYPIPRHDTVYWYQQGPGQDPQFLISFYEKMQSDKGSIPDRFSAQQFSDYHSELNMSSLELGDSALYFCASSSRLAHNEQFFGPGTRLTVL.

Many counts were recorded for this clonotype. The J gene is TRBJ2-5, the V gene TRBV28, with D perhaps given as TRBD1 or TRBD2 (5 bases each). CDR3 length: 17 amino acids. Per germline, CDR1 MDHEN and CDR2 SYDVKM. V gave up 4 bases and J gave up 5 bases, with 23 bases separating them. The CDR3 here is CASSYFPGTRWGETQYF. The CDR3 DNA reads TGTGCCAGCAGTTACTTCCCGGGGACCCGGTGGGGTGAGACCCAGTACTTC.

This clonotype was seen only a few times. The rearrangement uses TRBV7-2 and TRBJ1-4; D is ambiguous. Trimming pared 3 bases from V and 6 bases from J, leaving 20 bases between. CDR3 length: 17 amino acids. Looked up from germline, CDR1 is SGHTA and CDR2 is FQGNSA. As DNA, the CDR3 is TGTGCCAGCAGCTTGGGGAATTACCGGCGGGGTGATGAAAAACTGTTTTTT. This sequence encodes CASSLGNYRRGDEKLFF.

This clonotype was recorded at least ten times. The CDR3, as DNA: TGCAGTGCCGGAGGTGGCTACGAGCAGTACTTC. It codes for CSAGGGYEQYF. V and J are TRBV20-1 and TRBJ2-7; a possible D gene is TRBD2 (5 bases). CDR3 length equals 11 residues. CDR1 is DFQATT, CDR2 SNEGSKA, per germline (reference sequence). Trimming pared 6 bases from V and 3 bases from J, leaving 9 bases between.

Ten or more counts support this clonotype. CDR3 region: CASSSGTLSFSNQPQHF. DNA of the CDR3: TGTGCCAGCAGTTCGGGGACCCTAAGCTTTAGCAATCAGCCCCAGCATTTT. The V gene is TRBV28, the J gene TRBJ1-5, with D perhaps TRBD1 (5 bases). V was trimmed by 4 bases and J by 0 bases, leaving 16 bases between them. CDR1 and CDR2 (germline): MDHEN, SYDVKM. This CDR3 comprises 17 residues.

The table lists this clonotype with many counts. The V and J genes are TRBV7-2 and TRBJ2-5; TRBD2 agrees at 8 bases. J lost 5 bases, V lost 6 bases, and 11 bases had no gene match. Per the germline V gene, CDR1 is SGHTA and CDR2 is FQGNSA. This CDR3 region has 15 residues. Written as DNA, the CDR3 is TGTGCCAGCAGTTCCGGCCTAGCGGGTTGGGAGACCCAGTACTTC. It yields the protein CASSSGLAGWETQYF.

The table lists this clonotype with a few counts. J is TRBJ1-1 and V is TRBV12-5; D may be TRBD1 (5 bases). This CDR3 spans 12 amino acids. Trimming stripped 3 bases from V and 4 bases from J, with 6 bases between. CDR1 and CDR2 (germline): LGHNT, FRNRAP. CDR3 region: CASGFQGTEAFF. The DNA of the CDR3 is TGTGCTAGTGGTTTTCAGGGCACTGAAGCTTTCTTT. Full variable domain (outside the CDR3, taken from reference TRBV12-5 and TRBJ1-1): DARVTQTPRHKVTEMGQEVTMRCQPILGHNTVFWYRQTMMQGLELLAYFRNRAPLDDSGMPKDRFSAEMPDATLATLKIQPSEPRDSAVYFCASGFQGTEAFFGQGTRLTVV.

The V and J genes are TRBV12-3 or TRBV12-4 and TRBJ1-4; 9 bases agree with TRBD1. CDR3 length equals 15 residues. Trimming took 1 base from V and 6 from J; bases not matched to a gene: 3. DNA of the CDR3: TGTGCCAGCAGTTTAGGACAGGGGGGACATGAAAAACTGTTTTTT. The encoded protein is CASSLGQGGHEKLFF.

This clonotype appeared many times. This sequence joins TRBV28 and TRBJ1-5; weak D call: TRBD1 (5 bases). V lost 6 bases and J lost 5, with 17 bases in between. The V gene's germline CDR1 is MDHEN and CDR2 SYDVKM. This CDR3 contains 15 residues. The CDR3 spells CASRISTVPHQPQHF. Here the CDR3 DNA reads TGTGCCAGCAGAATCTCGACAGTTCCCCATCAGCCCCAGCATTTT.

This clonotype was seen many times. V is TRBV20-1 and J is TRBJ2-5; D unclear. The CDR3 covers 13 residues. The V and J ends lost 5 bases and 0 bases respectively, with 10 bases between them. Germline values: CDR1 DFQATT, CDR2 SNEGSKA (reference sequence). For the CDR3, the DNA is TGCAGTGCTCGTACTCTGTACCAAGAGACCCAGTACTTC. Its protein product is CSARTLYQETQYF.

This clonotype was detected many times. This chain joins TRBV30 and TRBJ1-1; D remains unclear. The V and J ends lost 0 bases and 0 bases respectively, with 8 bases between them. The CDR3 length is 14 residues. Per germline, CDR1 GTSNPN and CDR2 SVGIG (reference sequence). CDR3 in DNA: TGTGCCTGGAGTGTGAACCTCTTGAACACTGAAGCTTTCTTT. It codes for CAWSVNLLNTEAFF.

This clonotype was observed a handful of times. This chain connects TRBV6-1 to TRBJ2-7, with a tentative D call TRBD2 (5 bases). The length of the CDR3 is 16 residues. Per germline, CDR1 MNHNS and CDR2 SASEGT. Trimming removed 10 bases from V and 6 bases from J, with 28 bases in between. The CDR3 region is CATNGPSPTSRVEQYF. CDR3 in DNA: TGTGCCACTAACGGCCCCTCCCCAACTAGTAGGGTCGAGCAGTACTTC.

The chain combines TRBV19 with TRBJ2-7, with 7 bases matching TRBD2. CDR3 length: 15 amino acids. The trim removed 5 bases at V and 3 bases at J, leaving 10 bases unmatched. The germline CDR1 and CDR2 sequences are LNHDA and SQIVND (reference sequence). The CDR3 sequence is CASSPAGSVRYEQYF. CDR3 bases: TGTGCCAGTAGTCCAGCGGGATCGGTGCGCTACGAGCAGTACTTC.

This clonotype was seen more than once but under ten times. CDR3 DNA sequence: TGCAGCGTCACGGGACACTCTAGTGAAAAACTGTTTTTT. This codes for CSVTGHSSEKLFF. The chain joins TRBV29-1 to TRBJ1-4, with D possibly being TRBD1 (6 bases). The CDR3 loop spans 13 amino acids. V was cut by 6 bases and J by 7 bases, with 15 bases left in between. Per the germline V gene, CDR1 is SQVTM and CDR2 is ANQGSEA.

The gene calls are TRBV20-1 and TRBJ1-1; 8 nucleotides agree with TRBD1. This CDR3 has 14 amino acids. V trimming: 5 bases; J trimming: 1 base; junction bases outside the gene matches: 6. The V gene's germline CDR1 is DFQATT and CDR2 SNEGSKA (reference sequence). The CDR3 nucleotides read TGCAGTGCTTTTTGGACAGGGCCGAACACTGAAGCTTTCTTT. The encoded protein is CSAFWTGPNTEAFF.

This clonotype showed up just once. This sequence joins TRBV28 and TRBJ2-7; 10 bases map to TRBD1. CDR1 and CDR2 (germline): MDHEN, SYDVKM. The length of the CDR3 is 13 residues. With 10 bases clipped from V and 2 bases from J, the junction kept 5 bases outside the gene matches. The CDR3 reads CAIEGTGAYEQYF. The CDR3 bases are TGTGCCATCGAAGGGACAGGGGCCTACGAGCAGTACTTC.

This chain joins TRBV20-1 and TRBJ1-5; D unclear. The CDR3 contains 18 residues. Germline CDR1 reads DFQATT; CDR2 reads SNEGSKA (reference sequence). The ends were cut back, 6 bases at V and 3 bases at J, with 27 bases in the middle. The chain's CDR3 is CSASPPPQGPAYNQPQHF. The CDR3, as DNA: TGCAGTGCCTCACCCCCCCCACAAGGGCCGGCCTACAATCAGCCCCAGCATTTT.

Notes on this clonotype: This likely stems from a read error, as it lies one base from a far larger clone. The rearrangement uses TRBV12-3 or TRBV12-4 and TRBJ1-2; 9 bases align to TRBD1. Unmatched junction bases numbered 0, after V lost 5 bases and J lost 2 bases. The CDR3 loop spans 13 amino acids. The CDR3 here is CASSGQGNYGYTF. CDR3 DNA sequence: TGTGCCAGCAGTGGACAGGGGAACTATGGCTACACCTTC.

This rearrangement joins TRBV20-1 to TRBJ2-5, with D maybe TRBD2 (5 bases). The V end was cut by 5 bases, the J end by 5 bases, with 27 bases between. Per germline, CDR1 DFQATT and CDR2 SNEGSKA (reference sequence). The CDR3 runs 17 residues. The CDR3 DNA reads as TGCAGTGCTCGATGCCCCCCCCTCCAGGACTTTCAGGAGACCCAGTACTTC. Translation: CSARCPPLQDFQETQYF.

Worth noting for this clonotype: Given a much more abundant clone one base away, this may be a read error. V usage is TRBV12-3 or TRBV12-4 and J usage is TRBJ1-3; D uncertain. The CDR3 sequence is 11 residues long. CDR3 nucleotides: TGTGTCAGCAGTGAAGGAAACACCATATATTTT. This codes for CVSSEGNTIYF.

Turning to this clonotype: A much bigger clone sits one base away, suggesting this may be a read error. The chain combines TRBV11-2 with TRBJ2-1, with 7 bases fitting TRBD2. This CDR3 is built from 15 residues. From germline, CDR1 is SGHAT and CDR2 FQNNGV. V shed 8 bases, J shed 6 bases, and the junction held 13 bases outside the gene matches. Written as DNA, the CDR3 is TGTGCCAGCGGCCCTTTGGGGGGGGTTGGCAATGAGCAGTTCTTC. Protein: CASGPLGGVGNEQFF. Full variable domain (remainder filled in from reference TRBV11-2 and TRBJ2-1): EAGVAQSPRYKIIEKRQSVAFWCNPISGHATLYWYQQILGQGPKLLIQFQNNGVVDDSQLPKDRFSAERLKGVDSTLKIQPAKLEDSAVYLCASGPLGGVGNEQFFGPGTRLTVL.

The CDR3 DNA reads as TGTGCCAGCAGCCAACTCGACAGGGAAGGTGGCTACACCTTC. Protein product: CASSQLDREGGYTF. The chain joins TRBV5-6 to TRBJ1-2, with 7 bases fitting TRBD1. V trimming: 4 bases; J trimming: 7 bases; junction bases outside the gene matches: 10. The length of the CDR3 is 14 residues. CDR1 and CDR2 from the germline V gene are SGHDT and YYEEEE. Full variable domain (rest looked up from reference TRBV5-6 and TRBJ1-2): DAGVTQSPTHLIKTRGQQVTLRCSPKSGHDTVSWYQQALGQGPQFIFQYYEEEERQRGNFPDRFSGHQFPNYSSELNVNALLLGDSALYLCASSQLDREGGYTFGSGTRLTVV.

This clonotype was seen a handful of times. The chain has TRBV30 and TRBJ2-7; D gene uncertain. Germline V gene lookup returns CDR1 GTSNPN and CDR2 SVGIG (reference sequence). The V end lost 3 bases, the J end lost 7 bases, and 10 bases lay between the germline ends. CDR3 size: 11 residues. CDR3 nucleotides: TGTGCCTGGAGCTCGCTTGGGGAGCAGTACTTC. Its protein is CAWSSLGEQYF.

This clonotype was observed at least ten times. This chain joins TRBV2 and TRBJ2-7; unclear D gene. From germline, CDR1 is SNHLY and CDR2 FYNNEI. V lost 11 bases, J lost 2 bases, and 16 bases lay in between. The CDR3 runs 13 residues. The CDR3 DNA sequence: TGTGCCGGCAAGGCACCGCAGACCTACGAGCAGTACTTC. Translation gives CAGKAPQTYEQYF.

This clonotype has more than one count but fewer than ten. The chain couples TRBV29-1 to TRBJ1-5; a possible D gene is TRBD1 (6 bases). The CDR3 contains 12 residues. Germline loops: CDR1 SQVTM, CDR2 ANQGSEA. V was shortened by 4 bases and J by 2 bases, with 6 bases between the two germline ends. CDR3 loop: CSVGQGNQPQHF. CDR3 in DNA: TGCAGCGTTGGACAGGGCAATCAGCCCCAGCATTTT.